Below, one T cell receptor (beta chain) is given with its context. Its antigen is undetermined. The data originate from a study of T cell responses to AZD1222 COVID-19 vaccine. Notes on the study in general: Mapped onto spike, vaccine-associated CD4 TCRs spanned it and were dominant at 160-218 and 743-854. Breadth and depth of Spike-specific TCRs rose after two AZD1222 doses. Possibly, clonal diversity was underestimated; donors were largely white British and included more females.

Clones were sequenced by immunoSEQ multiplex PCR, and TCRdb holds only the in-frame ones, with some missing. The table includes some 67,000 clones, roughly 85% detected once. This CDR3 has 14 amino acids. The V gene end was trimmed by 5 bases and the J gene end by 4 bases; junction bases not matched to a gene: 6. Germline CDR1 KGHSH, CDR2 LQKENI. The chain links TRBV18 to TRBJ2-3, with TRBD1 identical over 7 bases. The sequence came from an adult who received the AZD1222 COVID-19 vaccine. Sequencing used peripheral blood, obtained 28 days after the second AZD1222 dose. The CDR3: CASSTIGTADTQYF. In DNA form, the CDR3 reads TGTGCCAGCTCAACAATCGGGACAGCAGATACGCAGTATTTT.